This entry describes one T cell receptor beta chain. UMIs were added to TCR cDNA along with a universal primer site when it was made by 5'RACE template switching. TCRdb itself ran the 5' RACE reads through MiXCR, one entry per CDR3 protein. The sample comprises hundreds of thousands of distinct CDR3 sequences, 21% of which are singletons, and 16% rests with the top ten. This entry comes from a study of T cells after yellow fever vaccination. Trimming left V 7 bases short and J 5 bases short, with 19 bases between. CDR3 length: 14 residues. Germline values: CDR1 SGDLS, CDR2 YYNGEE. The sequence was obtained from a man between 18 and 35 years old who received the YFV17D yellow fever vaccine. The material sequenced was PBMCs, taken approximately 22 days after the first yellow fever vaccination. V usage is TRBV9 and J usage is TRBJ2-7; D is perhaps TRBD2 (7 bases). CDR3 loop: CASGGGASSDEQYF. CDR3 in DNA: TGTGCCAGCGGGGGGGGCGCAAGTAGTGACGAGCAGTACTTC.